This TCR beta chain is drawn from a study of cytomegalovirus exposure and HLA in healthy donors. PCR used 60 Vbeta primers and 13 Jbeta primers. Sequencing was performed with immunoSEQ multiplex PCR; in TCRdb, only in-frame clones are kept and a portion is missing. The sample yields about 150,000 clones, 70% to 90% seen once. The CDR3 is 16 amino acids. Germline V gene lookup returns CDR1 SEHNR and CDR2 FQNEAQ (reference sequence). V lost 5 bases and J lost 4; bases outside the gene matches: 11. Whole-study findings and limits: Presence/absence analyses took donor sequencing depth as roughly uniform. DRB1 had the most TCR associations and HLA-C the fewest, a later analysis found, with rates varying by HLA locus. Despite most TCR sequences being rare, some public TCRs occurred in many donors. After further analysis at a later stage, roughly 16,000 TCR beta sequences were associated with HLA alleles at 0.05 false discovery rate.

A note on this clone: Antigen: not known.

Sample: PBMCs. This chain uses TRBV7-9 with TRBJ1-1; 9 nucleotides agree with TRBD1. The sequence derives from a woman aged 40 to 55 in good health and CMV-seropositive. In DNA form, the CDR3 reads TGTGCCAGCAGCCTCTGGACAGGGGATGGGACCACTGAAGCTTTCTTT. Translated, it gives CASSLWTGDGTTEAFF. The full variable domain, rest sourced from reference TRBV7-9 and TRBJ1-1, is DTGVSQNPRHKITKRGQNVTFRCDPISEHNRLYWYRQTLGQGPEFLTYFQNEAQLEKSRLLSDRFSAERPKGSFSTLEIQRTEQGDSAMYLCASSLWTGDGTTEAFFGQGTRLTVV.